This T cell receptor (beta chain) came from a study of regulatory T cells in long-lasting Graves disease. The CDR3 has 16 residues. V was pared by 5 bases and J by 4 bases, with 15 bases between. Germline V CDR1 and CDR2: MDHEN, SYDVKM. Library construction for TCR beta used iRepertoire HTBI primers and Arm-PCR of CDR3 regions. As handled by the study authors: Sample data revealed fewer than 70 TRBV and some 13 TRBJ segments. TCRdb called the multiplex PCR reads again in MiXCR, with one record for every CDR3 protein. These V and J calls derive from TCRdb rather than the authors' analysis. Among 390,000 or so distinct CDR3 sequences listed, roughly 25% were seen once. Time point of the sample: persistent/refractory GD, antithyroid drugs over 5 years with positive TRAb. PBMC RNA was the source of the TCR library.

The specimen comprised peripheral blood mononuclear cells (PBMCs), sampled when the disease was refractory, from a patient treated with antithyroid drugs. This TCR derives from a middle-aged woman with Graves disease. This rearrangement joins TRBV28 to TRBJ2-6; a weak D match, TRBD1 (6 bases). The DNA of the CDR3 is TGTGCCAGCAGTGATACCAGGGGTTCCGGGGCCAACGTCCTGACTTTC. Its translation: CASSDTRGSGANVLTF.